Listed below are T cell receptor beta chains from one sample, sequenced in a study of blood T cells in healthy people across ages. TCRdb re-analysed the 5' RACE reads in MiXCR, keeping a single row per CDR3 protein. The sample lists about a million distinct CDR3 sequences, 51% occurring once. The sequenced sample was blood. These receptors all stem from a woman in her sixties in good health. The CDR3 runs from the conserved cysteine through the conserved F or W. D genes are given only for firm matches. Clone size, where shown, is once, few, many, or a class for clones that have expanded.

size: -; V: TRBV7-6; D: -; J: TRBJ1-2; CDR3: CASSPQLLYGYTF; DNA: TGTGCCAGCAGCCCCCAGTTACTATATGGCTACACCTTC
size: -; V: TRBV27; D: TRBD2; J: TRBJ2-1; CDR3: CASSVRLARRSLDEQFF; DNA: TGTGCCAGCAGTGTCCGACTAGCGCGCCGTTCGTTGGATGAGCAGTTCTTC
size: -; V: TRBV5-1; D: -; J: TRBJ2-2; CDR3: CASSLISVNTGELFF; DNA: TGCGCCAGCAGCTTGATTTCAGTTAACACCGGGGAGCTGTTTTTT
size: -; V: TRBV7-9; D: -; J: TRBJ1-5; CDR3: CASSLAPDSNQPQHF; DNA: TGTGCCAGCAGCTTAGCGCCGGATTCTAATCAGCCCCAGCATTTT
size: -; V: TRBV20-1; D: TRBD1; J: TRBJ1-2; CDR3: CSARAAGTDGYTF; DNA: TGCAGTGCTAGAGCCGCGGGGACAGATGGCTACACCTTC
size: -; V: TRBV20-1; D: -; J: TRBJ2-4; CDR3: CSARATTRAKNIQYF; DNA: TGCAGTGCTAGGGCGACAACGAGAGCCAAAAACATTCAGTACTTC
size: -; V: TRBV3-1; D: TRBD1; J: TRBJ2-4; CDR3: CASSQVTGTGLVAKNIQYF; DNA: TGTGCCAGCAGCCAAGTTACCGGGACAGGTCTCGTAGCCAAAAACATTCAGTACTTC
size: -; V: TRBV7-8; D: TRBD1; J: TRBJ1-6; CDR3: CASAVWDREDSPLHF; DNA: TGTGCCAGCGCCGTCTGGGACAGGGAAGATTCACCCCTCCACTTT
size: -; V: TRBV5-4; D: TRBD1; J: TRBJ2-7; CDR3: CASSKDRGQTYEQYF; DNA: TGTGCCAGCAGCAAGGACAGGGGGCAGACCTACGAGCAGTACTTC
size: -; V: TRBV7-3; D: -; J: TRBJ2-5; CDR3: CASSQAPGPGETQYF; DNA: TGTGCCAGCAGCCAAGCTCCAGGGCCCGGCGAGACCCAGTACTTC
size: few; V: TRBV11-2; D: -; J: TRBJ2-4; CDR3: CASSLTPRQYF; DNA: TGTGCCAGCAGCTTAACACCGAGGCAGTACTTC
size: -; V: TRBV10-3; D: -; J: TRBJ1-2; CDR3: CAIRELTGPDPGGYTF; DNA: TGTGCCATCAGAGAATTAACTGGGCCTGATCCTGGTGGCTACACCTTC
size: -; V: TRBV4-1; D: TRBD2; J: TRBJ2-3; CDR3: CASSQTRLASSLYF; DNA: TGCGCCAGCAGCCAAACCCGACTAGCCTCGTCGTTGTATTTT
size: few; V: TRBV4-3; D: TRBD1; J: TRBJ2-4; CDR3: CASSQDRTGKNIQYF; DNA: TGCGCCAGCAGCCAAGATCGGACAGGGAAAAACATTCAGTACTTC
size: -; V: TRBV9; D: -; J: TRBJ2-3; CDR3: CASSVDGQATDTQYF; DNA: TGTGCCAGCAGCGTAGATGGCCAGGCCACAGATACGCAGTATTTT